This T cell receptor beta chain was retrieved from a study of identical twins. Study-level findings and limits: Whereas memory repertoires showed no such difference, abundant cord blood beta clonotypes carried fewer insertions.

The CDR3 runs 13 residues. Per the germline V gene, CDR1 is SGDLS and CDR2 is YYNGEE. On this clonotype itself: Its antigen is as yet unknown. One junction end does not reproduce the germline sequence, and a read error may be involved.

TCRdb fed the 5' RACE reads into MiXCR, producing one record per CDR3 protein. The sample has 450,000 or so distinct CDR3 sequences, 20% to 25% seen once. The sample also formed part of further work on T cells expressing NK-cell markers. In that study: Serological testing identified seven of the eight sequenced donors as HCMV-seropositive and one as seronegative. Among CD8+ T cells from 5 to 7 donors, dominant NKG2C+ clonotypes accounted for roughly 1.0-7.0%. The same clonotypes also predominated in the CD3+CD56-NKG2C+ fraction of a handful of donors.

This rearrangement joins TRBV9 to TRBJ2-7; D gene unclear. This TCR came from a young woman in good health. The source material was CD4+ T cells sorted from blood. CDR3 loop: CPSSVGHSYEQYF. In DNA form, the CDR3 reads TGTCCCAGCAGCGTAGGGCACAGCTACGAGCAGTACTTC.